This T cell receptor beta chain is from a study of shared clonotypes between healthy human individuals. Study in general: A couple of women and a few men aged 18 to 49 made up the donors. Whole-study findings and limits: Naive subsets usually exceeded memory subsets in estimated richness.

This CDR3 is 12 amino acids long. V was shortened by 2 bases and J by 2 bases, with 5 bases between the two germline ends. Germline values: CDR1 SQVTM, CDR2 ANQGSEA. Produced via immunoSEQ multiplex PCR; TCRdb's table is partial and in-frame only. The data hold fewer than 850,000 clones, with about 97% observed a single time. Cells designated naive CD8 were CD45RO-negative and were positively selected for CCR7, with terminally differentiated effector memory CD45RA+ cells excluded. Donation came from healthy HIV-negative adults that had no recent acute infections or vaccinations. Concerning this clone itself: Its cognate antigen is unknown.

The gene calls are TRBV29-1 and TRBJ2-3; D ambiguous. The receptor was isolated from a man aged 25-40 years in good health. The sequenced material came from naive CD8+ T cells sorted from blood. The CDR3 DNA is TGCAGCGTTGAAAAGGTCACAGATACGCAGTATTTT. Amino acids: CSVEKVTDTQYF.